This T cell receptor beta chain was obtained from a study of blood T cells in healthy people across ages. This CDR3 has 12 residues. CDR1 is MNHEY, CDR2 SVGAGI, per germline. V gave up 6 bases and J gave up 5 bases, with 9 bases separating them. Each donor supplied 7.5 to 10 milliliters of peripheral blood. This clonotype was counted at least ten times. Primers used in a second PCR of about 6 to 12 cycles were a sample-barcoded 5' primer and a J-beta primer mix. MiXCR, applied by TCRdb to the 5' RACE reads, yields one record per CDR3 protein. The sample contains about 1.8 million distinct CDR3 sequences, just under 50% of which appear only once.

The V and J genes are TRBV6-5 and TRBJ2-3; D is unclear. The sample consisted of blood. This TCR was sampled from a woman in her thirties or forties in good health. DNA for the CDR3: TGTGCCAGCAGATCCACTCAAGATACGCAGTATTTT. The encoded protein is CASRSTQDTQYF.